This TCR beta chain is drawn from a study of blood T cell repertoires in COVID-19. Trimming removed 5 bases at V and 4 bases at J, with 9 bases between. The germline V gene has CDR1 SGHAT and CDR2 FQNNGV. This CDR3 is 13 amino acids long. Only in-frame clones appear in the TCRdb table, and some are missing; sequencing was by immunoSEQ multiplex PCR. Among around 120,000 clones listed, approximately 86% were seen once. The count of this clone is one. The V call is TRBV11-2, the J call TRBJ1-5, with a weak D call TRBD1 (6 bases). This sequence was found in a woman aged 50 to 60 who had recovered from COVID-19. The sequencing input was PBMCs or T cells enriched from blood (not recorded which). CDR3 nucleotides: TGTGCCAGCAGCGCCGACAGGAATCAGCCCCAGCATTTT. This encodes CASSADRNQPQHF.